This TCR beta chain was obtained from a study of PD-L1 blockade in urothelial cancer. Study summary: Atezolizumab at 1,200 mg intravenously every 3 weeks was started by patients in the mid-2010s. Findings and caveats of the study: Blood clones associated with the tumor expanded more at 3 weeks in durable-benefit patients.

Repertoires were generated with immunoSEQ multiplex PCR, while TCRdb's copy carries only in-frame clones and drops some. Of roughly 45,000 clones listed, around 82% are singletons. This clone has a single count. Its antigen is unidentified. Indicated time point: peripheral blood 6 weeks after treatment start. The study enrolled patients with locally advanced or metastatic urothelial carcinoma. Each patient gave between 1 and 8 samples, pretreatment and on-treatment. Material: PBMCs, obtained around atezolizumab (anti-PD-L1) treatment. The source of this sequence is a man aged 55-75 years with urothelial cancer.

CDR3 nucleotides: TGTGCCAGCAGCCACGTACTAGCCCCTGAGACCCAGTACTTC. This encodes CASSHVLAPETQYF. This chain connects TRBV4-2 to TRBJ2-5, with a weak D call TRBD2 (6 bases). V lost 3 bases to trimming and J lost 5 bases, with 13 bases between them. CDR1 and CDR2 (germline): LGHNA, YNFKEQ. The CDR3 consists of 14 residues.